These 12 T cell receptor beta chains were sequenced from one sample in a study of shared clonotypes between healthy human individuals. Assay used: immunoSEQ multiplex PCR; TCRdb lists only in-frame clones, some missing. The sample has approximately 2.4 million clones; under 97% are singletons. The sample comprised naive CD4+ T cells sorted from blood. The sample's subset: CD45RA+ positively selected. These receptors originate from a man between 18 and 35 years old in good health.

The chain carries TRBV7-8 and TRBJ2-1; TRBD2 is a possible D gene (5 bases). The CDR3 contains 17 residues. Germline CDR1 SGHVS, CDR2 FQNEAQ. V was pared by 0 bases and J by 7 bases, with 19 bases between. This chain's CDR3 is CASSLAWASPPKNEQFF. Here the CDR3 DNA reads TGTGCCAGCAGCTTAGCGTGGGCTAGCCCCCCTAAAAATGAGCAGTTCTTC.

The CDR3 protein is CASSFKGTNEKLFF. The CDR3 nucleotides are TGTGCCAGCAGCTTTAAGGGAACTAATGAAAAACTGTTTTTT. J is TRBJ1-4 and V is TRBV5-6; D remains unclear. The CDR3 contains 14 residues. Trimming took 2 bases from V and 1 from J, leaving 6 bases between them. CDR1 is SGHDT and CDR2 is YYEEEE in the germline V gene.

This chain joins TRBV4-3 and TRBJ1-1, with D unresolved. V was shortened by 0 bases and J by 3 bases, with 8 bases between the two germline ends. Germline V gene data show CDR1 as LGHNA and CDR2 as YSLEER. CDR3 length: 14 amino acids. The CDR3, as DNA: TGCGCCAGCAGCCAAGATCCTGGGTACACTGAAGCTTTCTTT. It encodes CASSQDPGYTEAFF.

J is TRBJ1-6 and V is TRBV2; 7 nucleotides agree with TRBD1. Per the germline V gene, CDR1 is SNHLY and CDR2 is FYNNEI. The CDR3 has 14 residues. The trim removed 10 bases at V and 7 bases at J, leaving 10 bases unmatched. CDR3 residues: CATSPNRGNSPLHF. CDR3 in DNA: TGTGCCACGTCCCCGAACAGGGGCAATTCACCCCTCCACTTT.

The chain recombines TRBV19 with TRBJ1-2, with 7 bases identical to TRBD1. CDR1 is LNHDA, CDR2 SQIVND, per germline (reference sequence). CDR3 length equals 14 residues. V gave up 6 bases and J gave up 3 bases; unmatched junction bases: 7. This CDR3 reads CASSRQGGHYGYTF. CDR3 DNA: TGTGCCAGTAGCCGCCAGGGGGGACACTATGGCTACACCTTC. Drawing the rest from reference TRBV19 and TRBJ1-2, the complete variable domain is DGGITQSPKYLFRKEGQNVTLSCEQNLNHDAMYWYRQDPGQGLRLIYYSQIVNDFQKGDIAEGYSVSREKKESFPLTVTSAQKNPTAFYLCASSRQGGHYGYTFGSGTRLTVV.

V gene TRBV7-3 combines with J gene TRBJ2-3, with 11 positions matching TRBD2. The CDR3 covers 15 residues. CDR1 SGHTA and CDR2 FQGTGA come from the germline V gene. Trimming took 5 bases from V and 5 from J; bases not matched to a gene: 6. The CDR3 region is CASSPLAGGKDTQYF. CDR3 sequence (DNA): TGTGCCAGCAGCCCCTTAGCGGGGGGGAAAGATACGCAGTATTTT.

A single count supports this clone. The V call is TRBV27, the J call TRBJ1-3, with D possibly being TRBD1 (5 bases). V was trimmed by 5 bases and J by 4 bases, leaving 12 bases between them. From germline, CDR1 is MNHEY and CDR2 SMNVEV (reference sequence). The CDR3 totals 14 residues. The CDR3 protein is CASSPRDWGNTIYF. The CDR3 DNA sequence: TGTGCCAGCAGTCCTAGGGACTGGGGAAACACCATATATTTT.

Regarding this clone: Other DNA sequences in this sample translate to the same CDR3. The chain is built from TRBV5-1 and TRBJ1-1; D not certain. Germline V gene sequence: CDR1 SGHRS, CDR2 YFSETQ. This CDR3 spans 13 amino acids. The V gene lost 2 bases and the J gene lost 1 base, with 6 bases spanning the gap. CDR3 sequence: CASSFDKNTEAFF. The DNA for the CDR3 is TGCGCCAGCAGCTTCGACAAGAACACTGAAGCTTTCTTT.

This chain links TRBV6-1 with TRBJ2-4; possible D gene TRBD2, 5 bases. V lost 4 bases and J 0 bases, leaving 13 bases between the germline ends. Germline lookup yields CDR1 MNHNS and CDR2 SASEGT. The CDR3 contains 16 residues. The CDR3 DNA reads TGTGCCAGCAGTGTTGAGGGCACATTAGCCAAAAACATTCAGTACTTC. This gives the protein CASSVEGTLAKNIQYF.

J is TRBJ2-7 and V is TRBV29-1; 11 bases line up with TRBD2. This CDR3 contains 13 residues. The trim removed 7 bases at V and 5 bases at J, leaving 7 bases unmatched. CDR1 is SQVTM, CDR2 ANQGSEA, per germline. The CDR3 DNA reads as TGCAGCGCATATAGCGGGGGGGCTAACGAGCAGTACTTC. Protein: CSAYSGGANEQYF.

V and J are TRBV5-4 and TRBJ2-7, with 9 bases aligning to TRBD2. V was pared by 3 bases and J by 6 bases, with 13 bases of the junction left unmatched. Looked up from germline, CDR1 is SGHNT and CDR2 is YYREEE (reference sequence). The CDR3 consists of 16 residues. CDR3 sequence reads: CASSSYASGAVAEQYF. DNA of the CDR3: TGTGCCAGCAGCTCGTATGCTAGCGGGGCGGTTGCCGAGCAGTACTTC.

The chain carries TRBV7-9 and TRBJ2-3; D might be TRBD1 or TRBD2, each matching 5 bases. The CDR3 sequence is 12 residues long. The germline gives CDR1 SEHNR, CDR2 FQNEAQ (reference sequence). Trimming took off 7 bases at V and 4 bases at J, with 9 bases between the two ends. The CDR3 DNA is TGTGCCAGCAAGGGACCTTCAGATACGCAGTATTTT. This translates into CASKGPSDTQYF.